This is a list of T cell receptor beta chains from one sample in a study of OX40 agonist ivuxolimab in advanced cancers. TCRdb keeps only in-frame clones here, not all; method: immunoSEQ multiplex PCR. In the table there are approximately 22,000 clones, about 83% of which are singletons. The sample was CD4+ or CD8+ T cells sorted from blood, taken in a trial of the OX40 agonist ivuxolimab. The receptor source for this set is an adult with an advanced solid tumor such as melanoma, head and neck, liver or kidney cancer. The CDR3 runs from the conserved cysteine through the conserved F or W. Each record gives: J gene, clone size, D gene, V gene, CDR3 DNA, CDR3 protein. A D gene is named only where the DNA matches it firmly. Part of the rows lack a size; the others show once, few, many or a class for expanded clones.

J: TRBJ1-1; size: -; D: -; V: TRBV5-4; DNA: TGTGCCAGCAGCTTGGGGACAGCACCTGAAGCTTTCTTT; CDR3: CASSLGTAPEAFF
J: TRBJ2-5; size: -; D: -; V: TRBV7-6; DNA: TGTGCCAGCTTGCCCGGGGGGCTGGAAGAGACCCAGTACTTC; CDR3: CASLPGGLEETQYF
J: TRBJ2-1; size: -; D: TRBD2; V: TRBV10-1; DNA: TGCGCCAGCAGTGAGTCGACTAGCAGCTACAATGAGCAGTTCTTC; CDR3: CASSESTSSYNEQFF
J: TRBJ2-2; size: once; D: -; V: TRBV11-1; DNA: TGTGCCAGCAGCTTAAGCCGGGAGTTCTTCGACAGGGACACCGGGGAGCTGTTTTTT; CDR3: CASSLSREFFDRDTGELFF
J: TRBJ2-1; size: -; D: TRBD2; V: TRBV27; DNA: TGTGCCAGCAGTCCCCGACTAGCACGAAATGAGCAGTTCTTC; CDR3: CASSPRLARNEQFF
J: TRBJ2-5; size: -; D: TRBD2; V: TRBV27; DNA: TGTGCCAGCAGTTTAGAAGGGCTAGCGGGAGAGACCCAGTACTTC; CDR3: CASSLEGLAGETQYF
J: TRBJ2-7; size: -; D: -; V: TRBV6-5; DNA: TGTGCCAGCAGTTACTCGATTGAGAGGAACTACGAGCAGTACTTC; CDR3: CASSYSIERNYEQYF
J: TRBJ2-3; size: -; D: -; V: TRBV4-1; DNA: TGCGCCAGCAGCCAGGTCTCCCGGGCAGATACGCAGTATTTT; CDR3: CASSQVSRADTQYF
J: TRBJ1-1; size: -; D: -; V: TRBV30; DNA: TGTGCCTGGGTTTCTATTGGACAGTATATGAACACTGAAGCTTTCTTT; CDR3: CAWVSIGQYMNTEAFF
J: TRBJ2-7; size: once; D: TRBD1; V: TRBV28; DNA: TGTGCCAGCAGTCGACCCGGGACAGGCCAATGGGAGCAGTACTTC; CDR3: CASSRPGTGQWEQYF
J: TRBJ2-5; size: -; D: TRBD2; V: TRBV9; DNA: TGTGCCAGCAGCGTAGTGCCTAGCGGGGGGCAAGAGACCCAGTACTTC; CDR3: CASSVVPSGGQETQYF
J: TRBJ2-1; size: -; D: TRBD1; V: TRBV7-9; DNA: TGTGCCAGCAGCTTAGCGCTTGGGGACAGGGGGTTCTTC; CDR3: CASSLALGDRGFF
J: TRBJ2-1; size: -; D: -; V: TRBV7-3; DNA: TGTGCCAGCAGCTTAACGGTCGGGGCAGAGCAGTTCTTC; CDR3: CASSLTVGAEQFF
J: TRBJ2-1; size: -; D: TRBD1; V: TRBV18; DNA: TGTGCCAGCTCACTACAGGGGGCATCCTACAATGAGCAGTTCTTC; CDR3: CASSLQGASYNEQFF
J: TRBJ2-3; size: -; D: TRBD1; V: TRBV25-1; DNA: TGTGCCAGCAGTGAGGATGGACAGGGGGCGGCCGATGGGACGCAGTATTTT; CDR3: CASSEDGQGAADGTQYF
J: TRBJ2-1; size: -; D: TRBD1; V: TRBV9; DNA: TGTGCCAGCAACCCCCGGGACAGCTCCTACAATGAGCAGTTCTTC; CDR3: CASNPRDSSYNEQFF
J: TRBJ1-5; size: -; D: -; V: TRBV28; DNA: TGTGCCAGCAGTTTAGCGGGACAGCCCCAGCATTTT; CDR3: CASSLAGQPQHF
J: TRBJ1-3; size: few; D: TRBD1; V: TRBV5-1; DNA: TGCGCCAGCAGCTTATCCGGGACAGGGACGAGCTCTGGAAACACCATATATTTT; CDR3: CASSLSGTGTSSGNTIYF
J: TRBJ1-5; size: -; D: -; V: TRBV28; DNA: TGTGCCAGCAGTCCCTCCCCTTTTATTCGCAGCAATCAGCCCCAGCATTTT; CDR3: CASSPSPFIRSNQPQHF
J: TRBJ2-6; size: once; D: TRBD2; V: TRBV9; DNA: TGTGCCAGCAGCGTAGCGGGAGGGACCGGGGCCAACGTCCTGACTTTC; CDR3: CASSVAGGTGANVLTF
J: TRBJ2-3; size: few; D: -; V: TRBV7-6; DNA: TGTGCCAGCAGCTTAGCGATTATCCCTGGCACAGATACGCAGTATTTT; CDR3: CASSLAIIPGTDTQYF
J: TRBJ1-2; size: -; D: TRBD1; V: TRBV6-5; DNA: TGTGCCAGCAGTCCCGGGACAGGGGGCTATGGGGGCTACACCTTC; CDR3: CASSPGTGGYGGYTF
J: TRBJ2-3; size: -; D: -; V: TRBV27; DNA: TGTGCCAGCAGTTTCGAGGATAGCACAGATACGCAGTATTTT; CDR3: CASSFEDSTDTQYF
J: TRBJ2-5; size: -; D: TRBD2; V: TRBV7-9; DNA: TGTGCCAGCAGCTTAACTAGCGGACGCCAAGAGACCCAGTACTTC; CDR3: CASSLTSGRQETQYF
J: TRBJ2-3; size: -; D: -; V: TRBV7-9; DNA: TGTGCCAGCAGCTTGGGCCCAGACACAGATACGCAGTATTTT; CDR3: CASSLGPDTDTQYF
J: TRBJ1-4; size: few; D: TRBD1; V: TRBV25-1; DNA: TGTGCCAGCAGTGGCTTACAACAGGGGGCAACTAATGAAAAACTGTTTTTT; CDR3: CASSGLQQGATNEKLFF
J: TRBJ1-2; size: -; D: -; V: TRBV7-9; DNA: TGTGCCAGCAGCGACGGACAATATGGCTACACCTTC; CDR3: CASSDGQYGYTF
J: TRBJ2-7; size: -; D: -; V: TRBV7-9; DNA: TGTGCCAGCAGCTCCGGCGGAGAGCAGTACTTC; CDR3: CASSSGGEQYF
J: TRBJ2-3; size: -; D: -; V: TRBV4-1; DNA: TGCGCCAGCAGCCTGGACAGTAGACCGGCGCAGTATTTT; CDR3: CASSLDSRPAQYF
J: TRBJ2-2; size: -; D: TRBD1; V: TRBV5-1; DNA: TGCGCCAGCACCACAGGGGTGGCGAACACCGGGGAGCTGTTTTTT; CDR3: CASTTGVANTGELFF
J: TRBJ2-7; size: -; D: -; V: TRBV20-1; DNA: TGCAGTGCCGCAATAGGCTACGAGCAGTACTTC; CDR3: CSAAIGYEQYF
J: TRBJ2-7; size: -; D: -; V: TRBV30; DNA: TGTGCCTGGAGGTCCGACCCCTGGAACGAGCAGTACTTC; CDR3: CAWRSDPWNEQYF
J: TRBJ1-2; size: -; D: -; V: TRBV4-1; DNA: TGCGCCAGCAGCCAAGCGGTGGGGGCGAACTATGGCTACACCTTC; CDR3: CASSQAVGANYGYTF
J: TRBJ2-2; size: -; D: -; V: TRBV27; DNA: TGTGCCAGCAACGGAGGGGGGGAGCTGTTTTTT; CDR3: CASNGGGELFF
J: TRBJ1-4; size: -; D: TRBD1; V: TRBV6-1; DNA: TGTGCCAGCACCCCAGGGGGGACTAATGAAAAACTGTTTTTT; CDR3: CASTPGGTNEKLFF
J: TRBJ1-1; size: once; D: -; V: TRBV27; DNA: TGTGCCAGCAAACTCCCCGGTGGATTCGAAGCTTTCTTT; CDR3: CASKLPGGFEAFF
J: TRBJ1-2; size: -; D: TRBD1; V: TRBV15; DNA: TGTGCCACCAGCCACCCGGGACAGATCTATGGCTACACCTTC; CDR3: CATSHPGQIYGYTF
J: TRBJ2-5; size: -; D: TRBD1; V: TRBV5-1; DNA: TGTGCCAGCAGCTTGGGGCAGACAGGGTTGGAGACCCAGTACTTC; CDR3: CASSLGQTGLETQYF
J: TRBJ2-6; size: -; D: -; V: TRBV5-1; DNA: TGCGCCAGCAGAGCCCCAGGTGTACAGTCTGGGGCCAACGTCCTGACTTTC; CDR3: CASRAPGVQSGANVLTF
J: TRBJ1-3; size: -; D: TRBD1; V: TRBV2; DNA: TGTGCCAGCAGTACAGGGGAGGGAAACACCATATATTTT; CDR3: CASSTGEGNTIYF
J: TRBJ1-1; size: -; D: TRBD1; V: TRBV10-3; DNA: TGTGCCATCAGCGGGACAGGGGGCTTAGTTGGGAGGACTGAAGCTTTCTTT; CDR3: CAISGTGGLVGRTEAFF
J: TRBJ2-2; size: -; D: TRBD2; V: TRBV9; DNA: TGTGCCAGCAGCCTGCGATCGGGGCTAGCGGGGGCCGGTACGAACACCGGGGAGCTGTTTTTT; CDR3: CASSLRSGLAGAGTNTGELFF
J: TRBJ2-7; size: once; D: -; V: TRBV30; DNA: TGTGCCTGGGCAACACAATACGAGCAGTACTTC; CDR3: CAWATQYEQYF
J: TRBJ1-3; size: once; D: TRBD1; V: TRBV4-1; DNA: TGCGCCAGCAGCCAAGCCGACAGGGGGCCCCAGTCTGGAAACACCATATATTTT; CDR3: CASSQADRGPQSGNTIYF
J: TRBJ1-1; size: -; D: -; V: TRBV6-5; DNA: TGTGCCAGCAGCCCCCCTCAGGGGAACACTGAAGCTTTCTTT; CDR3: CASSPPQGNTEAFF
J: TRBJ2-7; size: few; D: TRBD2; V: TRBV27; DNA: TGTGCCAGCAGTCAAAGAGCGGGAGGGTCCCACGAGCAGTACTTC; CDR3: CASSQRAGGSHEQYF
J: TRBJ2-1; size: -; D: TRBD2; V: TRBV10-3; DNA: TGTGCCATCCTCCAGCGGGGGGCCCTGTTCAATGAGCAGTTCTTC; CDR3: CAILQRGALFNEQFF
J: TRBJ1-2; size: -; D: -; V: TRBV19; DNA: TGTGCCAGTAGTAGGACTTCAGGGGATGATGGCTACACCTTC; CDR3: CASSRTSGDDGYTF
J: TRBJ1-2; size: -; D: TRBD1; V: TRBV6-6; DNA: TGTGCCAGCAGCCCGACCCCTGACAGGGCCTATGGCTACACCTTC; CDR3: CASSPTPDRAYGYTF
J: TRBJ1-1; size: few; D: TRBD1; V: TRBV6-5; DNA: TGTGCCAGCACCGGGGAGGGGGCGGCTTTCTTT; CDR3: CASTGEGAAFF
J: TRBJ1-2; size: -; D: TRBD1; V: TRBV19; DNA: TGTGCCAGTAGCGACAGGGCCTCGGGTGGCTACACCTTC; CDR3: CASSDRASGGYTF
J: TRBJ1-4; size: -; D: -; V: TRBV9; DNA: TGTGCCAGCAGCCCCTCCGGGACAATCCCCGAAAAACTGTTTTTT; CDR3: CASSPSGTIPEKLFF
J: TRBJ1-2; size: -; D: TRBD1; V: TRBV5-1; DNA: TGCGCCAGCAGCTTGGGGGACAGTAGCTATGGCTACACCTTC; CDR3: CASSLGDSSYGYTF
J: TRBJ1-5; size: few; D: TRBD1; V: TRBV27; DNA: TGTGCCAGCAGTTACAGGGGAGGTCATCAGCCCCAGCATTTT; CDR3: CASSYRGGHQPQHF
J: TRBJ2-2; size: -; D: -; V: TRBV6-4; DNA: TGTGCCAGCAGACAGGACCCGAACACCGGGGAGCTGTTTTTT; CDR3: CASRQDPNTGELFF